The source of this T cell receptor (beta chain) is a study of blood T cell repertoires in COVID-19 (dated by TCRdb to 2019 to 2021). Broadly, across the study: Samples from collaborators originated in the United States, Italy and Spain and spanned both the acute and convalescent phases of COVID-19. The prospective study material was composed of cDNA or gDNA derived from T cells, B-cell-depleted T cells, or PBMCs. Deeply sampled blood TCRbeta repertoires from subjects exposed to, actively infected with, or recovered from COVID-19 were included in the dataset. The repertoires were released in a freely available public database meant as a resource for research on the immune response to SARS-CoV-2. The samples were drawn from the first 160 participants of the ongoing ImmuneRACE study and from some 1,300 subjects provided by 6 global collaborators. Sample metadata almost always included a de-identified subject ID, COVID-19 status, age in years and sex. HLA class I and class II types, where available, came from metadata supplied by the sample provider rather than from assay-based typing. Results and caveats for the whole study, not just this receptor: The quantity of clinical and demographic metadata differed by source and by participant and was supplied without curation.

A second Seattle source provided samples from volunteer blood donors who had recovered from COVID-19. Each collaborating institution followed its own protocols to collect whole blood in K2EDTA tubes. For TCRbeta analysis, collaborators shipped samples as frozen whole blood, isolated PBMCs, or DNA extracted from either of those sample types. TCRbeta CDR3 regions were amplified from genomic DNA using the immunoSEQ Assay, a bias-controlled multiplex PCR. The authors' analysis ran thus. The number of nucleated cells in each sample was estimated from the amplification of reference gene primers within the assay. To quantify the absolute abundance of each unique TCRbeta CDR3 rearrangement, sequence reads were collapsed and filtered. For each sample, productive Simpson clonality was calculated as the square root of Simpson's diversity index across productive rearrangements. This immuneACCESS table, as held by TCRdb, lists in-frame sequences with V and J called but not all clones. Of the missing ones, under half trace to an unresolved V gene in checked studies; the others have no known cause. V and J calls plus clone size are reproduced from that table; the DNA served to infer D and trimming. This sample gives about 250,000 clones in total; about 89% of them show up just once. About 1.7% of the sample is held by the ten biggest clonotypes.

CDR1 and CDR2, looked up from the germline V gene, are SGHDN and FVKESK. Counted from cysteine to phenylalanine, this CDR3 has 13 amino acids. CDR3 DNA is the only sequence kept; it has 39 bases, read in frame from the first base. The germline ends are 16 bases apart after V is trimmed by 1 base and J by 14 bases. As concerns this clone: Its antigen is not yet known. The input lacks base qualities; no much larger clone sits a single base away.

The V and J segments used are TRBV14 and TRBJ2-3; the D segment could be TRBD2, given 7 matching bases. Sequencing used peripheral blood. This receptor was identified in a woman aged 55-75 years who had recovered from COVID-19. The CDR3 region reads CASSQAGGHSAYF. The DNA sequence reads TGTGCCAGCAGCCAAGCGGGGGGCCACTCAGCGTATTTT. With the portions outside the CDR3 filled from the reference TRBV14 and TRBJ2-3 genes, the complete variable region becomes EAGVTQFPSHSVIEKGQTVTLRCDPISGHDNLYWYRRVMGKEIKFLLHFVKESKQDESGMPNNRFLAERTGGTYSTLKVQPAELEDSGVYFCASSQAGGHSAYFGPGTRLTVL.